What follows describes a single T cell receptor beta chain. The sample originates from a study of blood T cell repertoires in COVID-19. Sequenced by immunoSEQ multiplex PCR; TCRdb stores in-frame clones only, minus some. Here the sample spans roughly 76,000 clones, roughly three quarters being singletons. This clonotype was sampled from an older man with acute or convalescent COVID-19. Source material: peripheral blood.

The CDR3 DNA is TGTGCTAGTGGTTTTGCCAGTGAGCAGTTCTTC. Translation: CASGFASEQFF. The chain is built from TRBV12-5 and TRBJ2-1, with no clear D. Deletions cut 3 bases from V and 9 bases from J, with 6 bases between. The CDR3 has 11 amino acids. CDR1 is LGHNT, CDR2 FRNRAP, per germline.